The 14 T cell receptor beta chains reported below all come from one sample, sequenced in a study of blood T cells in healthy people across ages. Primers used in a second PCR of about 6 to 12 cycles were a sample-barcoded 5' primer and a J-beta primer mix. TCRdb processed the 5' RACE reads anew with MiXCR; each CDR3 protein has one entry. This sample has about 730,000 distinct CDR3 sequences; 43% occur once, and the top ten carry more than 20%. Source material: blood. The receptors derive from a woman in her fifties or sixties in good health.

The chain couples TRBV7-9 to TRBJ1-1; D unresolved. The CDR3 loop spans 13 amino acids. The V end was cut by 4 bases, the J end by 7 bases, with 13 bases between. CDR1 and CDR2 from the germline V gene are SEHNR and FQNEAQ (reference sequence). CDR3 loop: CASSSSGKDEAFF. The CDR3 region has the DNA TGTGCCAGCAGCTCCTCGGGGAAGGATGAAGCTTTCTTT.

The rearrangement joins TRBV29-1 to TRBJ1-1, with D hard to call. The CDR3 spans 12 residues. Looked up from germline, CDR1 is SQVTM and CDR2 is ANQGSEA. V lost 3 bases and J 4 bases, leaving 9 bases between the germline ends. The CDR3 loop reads CSVDGRVTEAFF. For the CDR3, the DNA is TGCAGCGTTGACGGCCGTGTCACTGAAGCTTTCTTT.

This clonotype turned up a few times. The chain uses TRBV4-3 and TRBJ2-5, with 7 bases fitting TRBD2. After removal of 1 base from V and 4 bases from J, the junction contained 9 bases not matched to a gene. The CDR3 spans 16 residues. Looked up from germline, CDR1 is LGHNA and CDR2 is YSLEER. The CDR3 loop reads CASSQVAGPFPETQYF. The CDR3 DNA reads TGCGCCAGCAGCCAAGTAGCGGGCCCCTTTCCAGAGACCCAGTACTTC.

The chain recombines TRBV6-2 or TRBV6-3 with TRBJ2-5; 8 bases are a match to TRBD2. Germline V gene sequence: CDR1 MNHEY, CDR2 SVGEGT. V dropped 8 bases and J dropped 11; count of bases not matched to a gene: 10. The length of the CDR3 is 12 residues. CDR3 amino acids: CASPSGSGEQYF. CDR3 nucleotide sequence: TGTGCCAGCCCAAGCGGGAGCGGTGAGCAGTACTTC.

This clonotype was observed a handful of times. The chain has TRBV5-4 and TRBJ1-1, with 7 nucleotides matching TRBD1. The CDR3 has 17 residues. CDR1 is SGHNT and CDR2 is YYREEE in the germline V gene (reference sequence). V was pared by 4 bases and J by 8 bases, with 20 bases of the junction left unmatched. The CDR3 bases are TGTGCCAGCAGCAAACCACCGCAGGGGGATACGACTCGGGAAGCTTTCTTT. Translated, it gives CASSKPPQGDTTREAFF.

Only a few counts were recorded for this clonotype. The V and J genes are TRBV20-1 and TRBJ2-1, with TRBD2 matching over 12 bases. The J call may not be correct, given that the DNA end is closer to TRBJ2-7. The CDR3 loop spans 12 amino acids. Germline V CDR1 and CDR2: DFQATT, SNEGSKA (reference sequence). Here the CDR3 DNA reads TGCAGTGCTCCCCTAGCGGGGGGGCGGCAGTACTTC. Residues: CSAPLAGGRQYF.

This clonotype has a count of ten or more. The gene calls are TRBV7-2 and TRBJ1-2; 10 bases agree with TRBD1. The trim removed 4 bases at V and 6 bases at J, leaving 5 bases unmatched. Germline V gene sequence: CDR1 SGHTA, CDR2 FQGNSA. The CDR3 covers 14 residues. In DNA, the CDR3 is TGTGCCAGCAGCTCTGGACAGGGGGGGCATGGCTACACCTTC. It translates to CASSSGQGGHGYTF.

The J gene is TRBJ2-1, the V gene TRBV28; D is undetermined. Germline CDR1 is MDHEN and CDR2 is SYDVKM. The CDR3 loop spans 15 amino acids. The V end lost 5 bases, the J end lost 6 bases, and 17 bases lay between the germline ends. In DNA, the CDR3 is TGTGCCAGCAGTCCCTATTATCCCGCCGTCAATGAGCAGTTCTTC. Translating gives CASSPYYPAVNEQFF. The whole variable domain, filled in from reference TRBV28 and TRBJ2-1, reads DVKVTQSSRYLVKRTGEKVFLECVQDMDHENMFWYRQDPGLGLRLIYFSYDVKMKEKGDIPEGYSVSREKKERFSLILESASTNQTSMYLCASSPYYPAVNEQFFGPGTRLTVL.

The CDR3 here is CSAKGLASYNEQFF. The DNA for the CDR3 is TGCAGTGCCAAGGGACTAGCCTCCTACAATGAGCAGTTCTTC. The chain combines TRBV20-1 with TRBJ2-1; 9 bases line up with TRBD2. Germline values: CDR1 DFQATT, CDR2 SNEGSKA (reference sequence). This CDR3 spans 14 amino acids. The ends lost 6 bases at V and 0 bases at J; junction bases unmatched: 3.

This CDR3 reads CASSVGGGTGGTIEQFF. In DNA, the CDR3 is TGTGCCAGCAGCGTAGGGGGCGGGACAGGGGGGACTATAGAGCAGTTCTTC. The V and J genes are TRBV9 and TRBJ2-1; 11 bases are a match to TRBD1. CDR1 is SGDLS, CDR2 YYNGEE, per germline. The CDR3 is made up of 17 amino acids. The J segment lost 10 bases and the V segment lost 0 bases, leaving 12 bases of the junction unmatched.

In nucleotides, the CDR3 is TGCAGCGCCCAAACCGACCTGAACACTGAAGCTTTCTTT. Amino acid sequence: CSAQTDLNTEAFF. This chain connects TRBV29-1 to TRBJ1-1; D is undetermined. The CDR3 sequence is 13 residues long. V shed 7 bases and J shed 0 bases, with 12 bases lying between them. The germline V gene encodes CDR1 SQVTM and CDR2 ANQGSEA.

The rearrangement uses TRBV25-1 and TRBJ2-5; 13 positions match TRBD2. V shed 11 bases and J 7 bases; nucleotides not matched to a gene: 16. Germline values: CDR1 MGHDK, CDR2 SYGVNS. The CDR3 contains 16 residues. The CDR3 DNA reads TGTGCCGGCTCCTCCGGGACTAGCGGGGTCCCGGGGACCCAGTACTTC. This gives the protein CAGSSGTSGVPGTQYF.

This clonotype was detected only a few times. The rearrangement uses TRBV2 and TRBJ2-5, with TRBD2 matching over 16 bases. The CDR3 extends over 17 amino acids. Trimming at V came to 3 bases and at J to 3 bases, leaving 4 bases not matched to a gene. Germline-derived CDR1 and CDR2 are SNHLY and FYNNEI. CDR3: CASSDPGLAGGKETQYF. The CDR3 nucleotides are TGTGCCAGCAGTGATCCGGGACTAGCGGGGGGGAAAGAGACCCAGTACTTC.

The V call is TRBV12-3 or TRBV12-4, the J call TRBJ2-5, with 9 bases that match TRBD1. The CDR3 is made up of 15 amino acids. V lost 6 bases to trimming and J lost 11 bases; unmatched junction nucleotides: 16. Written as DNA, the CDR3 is TGTGCCAGCAGCCCACAGGACAGGGGTCACAATGAGCAGTACTTC. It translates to CASSPQDRGHNEQYF.